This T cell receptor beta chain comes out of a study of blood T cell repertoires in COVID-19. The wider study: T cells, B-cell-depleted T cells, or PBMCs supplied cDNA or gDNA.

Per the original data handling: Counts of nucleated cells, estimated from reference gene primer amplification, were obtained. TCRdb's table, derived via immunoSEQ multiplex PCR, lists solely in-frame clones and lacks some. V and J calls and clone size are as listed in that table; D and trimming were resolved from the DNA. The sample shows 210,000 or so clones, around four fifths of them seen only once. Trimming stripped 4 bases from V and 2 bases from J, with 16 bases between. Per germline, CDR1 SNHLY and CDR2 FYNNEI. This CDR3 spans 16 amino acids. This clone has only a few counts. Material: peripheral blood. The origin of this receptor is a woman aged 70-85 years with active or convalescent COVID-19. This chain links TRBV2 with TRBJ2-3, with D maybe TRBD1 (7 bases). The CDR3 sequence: CASSGSGGFVTDTQYF. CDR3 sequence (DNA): TGTGCCAGCAGTGGGTCAGGGGGGTTTGTCACAGATACGCAGTATTTT.